A selection of T cell receptor beta chains follows, all from one sample in a study of prognosis after radiotherapy for stage I lung cancer. TCRdb reprocessed the multiplex PCR reads with MiXCR, giving one entry per CDR3 protein. Of about 30,000 distinct CDR3 sequences listed, roughly 30% are singletons. The sequences come from PBMCs, collected before or after stereotactic body radiation therapy (not recorded which). The receptors were gathered from a donor aged 50 or older with non-small cell lung cancer. CDR3s include the opening cysteine and the closing phenylalanine or tryptophan.

V: TRBV18
CDR3: CASSPAGQGLNTEAFF

V: TRBV7-9
CDR3: CASSLKVGVQETQYF

V: TRBV24-1
CDR3: CATSDPTRGTGYGYTF

V: TRBV4-2
CDR3: CASSPTGTGVGEQFF

V: TRBV20-1
CDR3: CSAGREGPETQYF

V: TRBV24-1
CDR3: CATRASGSRELFF

V: TRBV28
CDR3: CASSWDRLNTEAFF

V: TRBV6-1
CDR3: CASSEDGGAGYNEQFF

V: TRBV12-3/TRBV12-4
CDR3: CASSRTSGNTGELFF

V: TRBV2
CDR3: CAIHLGGLNYGYTF

V: TRBV6-6
CDR3: CASSYSIQRETVYNEQFF

V: TRBV2
CDR3: CASSVGRSPTNEKLFF

V: TRBV20-1
CDR3: CSARGALADQETQYF

V: TRBV28
CDR3: CASSLAGEGAEAFF

V: TRBV6-2/TRBV6-3
CDR3: CASKTYEETQYF

V: TRBV6-1
CDR3: CASSEVGDGQAGGYTF

V: TRBV15
CDR3: CATSRDRSGGGGTFF

V: TRBV6-1
CDR3: CASGPGWRNTGELFF

V: TRBV6-5
CDR3: CASSYGTGELNYGYTF

V: TRBV29-1
CDR3: CSVEYHTDTQYF

V: TRBV20-1
CDR3: CSARDWGDRGYNSPLHF

V: TRBV12-3/TRBV12-4
CDR3: CASSLSSRYGYTF

V: TRBV20-1
CDR3: CSARPPGESIQAFF

V: TRBV20-1
CDR3: CSASRQGGRTGELFF

V: TRBV2
CDR3: CASSTPGLPSSYEQYF

V: TRBV11-1
CDR3: CASSFGLAVYNEQFF

V: TRBV18
CDR3: CASSLEPRDGPGYTF

V: TRBV7-8
CDR3: CASSFDRARFLAKNIQYF

V: TRBV7-2
CDR3: CASFELGTGNSYEQYF

V: TRBV12-3/TRBV12-4
CDR3: CASSKGQQRPGANVLTF

V: TRBV6-4
CDR3: CASNVGNQPQHF

V: TRBV28
CDR3: CASTRLAGGPSLEETQYF

V: TRBV5-1
CDR3: CASSLYGTYEQYF

V: TRBV28
CDR3: CASSSSRTYEQYF

V: TRBV20-1
CDR3: CSARGGNRGETQYF

V: TRBV28
CDR3: CASSFETEYCEQYF

V: TRBV3-1
CDR3: CASSLTSGGARETQYF

V: TRBV20-1
CDR3: CSARDSGGTGETQYF

V: TRBV5-6
CDR3: CASSKGLAGAYNEQFF

V: TRBV6-2/TRBV6-3
CDR3: CASSHTGTSGIYEQYF

V: TRBV18
CDR3: CASSPTGNSRGNTIYF

V: TRBV12-3/TRBV12-4
CDR3: CASSLGVSSNQPKHF

V: TRBV20-1
CDR3: CSAHTNLGDGYTF

V: TRBV4-1
CDR3: CASSQSSGTGSLYNEQFF

V: TRBV7-9
CDR3: CASSGGAIRSKDTQYF

V: TRBV5-8
CDR3: CASSLAPGEEEKLFF

V: TRBV20-1
CDR3: CSASRLADSSYEQYF

V: TRBV20-1
CDR3: CSARKPLESKTYGYTF

V: TRBV5-6
CDR3: CASSFGDLYEQYF

V: TRBV7-8
CDR3: CASSFTVRAGGNQPQHF

V: TRBV11-3
CDR3: CASSPGLAYNEQFF

V: TRBV19
CDR3: CASSGYSGANVLTF

V: TRBV15
CDR3: CATKGTPEGTDTQYF

V: TRBV2
CDR3: CASRRDRVSYEQYF

V: TRBV20-1
CDR3: CSARQSNSYEQYF

V: TRBV5-4
CDR3: CASSFGGPTSGNTIYF

V: TRBV5-1
CDR3: CASSSAPGKETQYF

V: TRBV12-3/TRBV12-4
CDR3: CASSLNRGSNYGYTF

V: TRBV6-1
CDR3: CASSQTSSELFF

V: TRBV18
CDR3: CASSPPTGGGELFF